This T cell receptor beta chain derives from a study of blood T cells in healthy people across ages. Study-level background: Researchers report that template switching captured about one barcoded beta molecule per two T cells.

On this clonotype itself: Its target is unknown. This could be a read error, since a much larger clone is one nucleotide away.

Study findings and constraints: Roughly linear age-related decline in beta diversity appeared, significant by age around 38. Any conclusive comparison of naive versus antigen-experienced cells was prevented by using unsorted PBMCs.

From germline, CDR1 is SGHRS and CDR2 YFSETQ. The CDR3 extends over 15 amino acids. With a J-beta primer mix and a sample-barcoded 5' primer, a second PCR ran about 7 to 11 cycles. TCRdb re-called the 5' RACE reads through MiXCR, storing one row per CDR3 protein. The top ten clones hold around 4% of a sample with some 1.5 million distinct CDR3 sequences, approximately 42% of them seen once. V usage is TRBV5-1 and J usage is TRBJ2-3; D remains ambiguous. The source material was blood. The source is a woman aged 18-29 years in good health. The CDR3 region is CASSLRSDHTDTRYF. The CDR3 DNA is TGCGCCAGCAGCTTGAGGTCGGACCACACAGATACGCGGTATTTT.